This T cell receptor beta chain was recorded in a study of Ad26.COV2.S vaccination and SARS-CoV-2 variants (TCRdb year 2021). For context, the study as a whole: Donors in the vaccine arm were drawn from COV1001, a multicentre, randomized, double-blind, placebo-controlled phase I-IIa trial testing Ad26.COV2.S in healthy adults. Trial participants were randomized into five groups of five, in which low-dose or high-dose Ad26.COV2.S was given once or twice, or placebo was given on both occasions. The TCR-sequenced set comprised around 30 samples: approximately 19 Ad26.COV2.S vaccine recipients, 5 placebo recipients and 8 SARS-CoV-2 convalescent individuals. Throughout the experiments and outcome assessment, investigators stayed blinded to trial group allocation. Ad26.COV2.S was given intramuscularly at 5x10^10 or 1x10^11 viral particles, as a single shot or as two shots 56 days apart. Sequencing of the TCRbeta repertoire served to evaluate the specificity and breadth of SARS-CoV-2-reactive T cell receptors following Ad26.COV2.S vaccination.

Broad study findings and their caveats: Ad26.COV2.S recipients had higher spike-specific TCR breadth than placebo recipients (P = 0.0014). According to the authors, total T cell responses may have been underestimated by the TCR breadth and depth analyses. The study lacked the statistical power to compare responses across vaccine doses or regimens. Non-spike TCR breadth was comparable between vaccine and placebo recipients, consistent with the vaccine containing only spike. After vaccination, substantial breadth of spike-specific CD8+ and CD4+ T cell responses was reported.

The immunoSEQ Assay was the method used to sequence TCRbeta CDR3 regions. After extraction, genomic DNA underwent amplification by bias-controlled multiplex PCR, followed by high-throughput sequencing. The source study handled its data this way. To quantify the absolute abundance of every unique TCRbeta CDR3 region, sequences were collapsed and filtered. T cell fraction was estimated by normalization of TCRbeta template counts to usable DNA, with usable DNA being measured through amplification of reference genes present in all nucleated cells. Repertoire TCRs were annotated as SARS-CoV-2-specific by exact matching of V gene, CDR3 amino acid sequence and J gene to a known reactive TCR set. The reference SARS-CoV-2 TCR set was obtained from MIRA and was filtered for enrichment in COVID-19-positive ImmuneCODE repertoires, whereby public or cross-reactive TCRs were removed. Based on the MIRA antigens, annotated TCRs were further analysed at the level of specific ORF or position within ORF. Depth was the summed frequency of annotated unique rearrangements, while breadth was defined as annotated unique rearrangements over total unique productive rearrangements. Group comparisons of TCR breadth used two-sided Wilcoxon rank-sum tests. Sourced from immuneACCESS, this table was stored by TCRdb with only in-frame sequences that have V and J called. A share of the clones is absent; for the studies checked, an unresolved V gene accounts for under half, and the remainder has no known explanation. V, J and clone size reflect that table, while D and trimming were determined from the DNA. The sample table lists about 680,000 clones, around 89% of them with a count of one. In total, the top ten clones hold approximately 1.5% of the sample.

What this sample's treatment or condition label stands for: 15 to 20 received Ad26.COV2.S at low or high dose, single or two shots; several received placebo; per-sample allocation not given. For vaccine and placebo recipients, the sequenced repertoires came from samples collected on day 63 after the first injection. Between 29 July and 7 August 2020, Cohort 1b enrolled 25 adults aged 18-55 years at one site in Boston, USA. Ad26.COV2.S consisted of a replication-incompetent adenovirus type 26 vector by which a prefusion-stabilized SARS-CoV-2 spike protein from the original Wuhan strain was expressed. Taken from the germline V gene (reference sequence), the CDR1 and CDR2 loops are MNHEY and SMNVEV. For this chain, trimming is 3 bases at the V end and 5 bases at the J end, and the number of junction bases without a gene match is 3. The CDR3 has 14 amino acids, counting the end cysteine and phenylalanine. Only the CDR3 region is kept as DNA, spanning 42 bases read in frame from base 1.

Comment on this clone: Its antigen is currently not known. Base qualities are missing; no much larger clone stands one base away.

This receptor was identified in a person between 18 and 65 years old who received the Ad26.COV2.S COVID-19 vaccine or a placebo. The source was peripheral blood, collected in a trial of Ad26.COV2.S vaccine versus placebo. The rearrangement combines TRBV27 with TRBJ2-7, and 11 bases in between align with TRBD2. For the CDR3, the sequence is CASSFSGRVDEQYF. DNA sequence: TGTGCCAGCAGTTTTAGCGGGAGGGTTGACGAGCAGTACTTC.